This TCR beta chain was obtained from a study of control samples from healthy donors and cancer patients. The CDR3 spans 16 residues. The repertoire was sequenced with immunoSEQ multiplex PCR; TCRdb's copy has only in-frame clones and lacks some. The sample carries around 22,000 clones, about 80% recorded once. This clonotype originated in a man aged 60 to 75 with head and neck cancer. Sequencing used PBMCs. The chain carries TRBV21-1 and TRBJ1-2; the D call of TRBD1 is as the table states it, not checked on the DNA. TRBV21-1 is a recognized pseudogene. The CDR3 region is CASSKVTGQRFYGYTF. The CDR3 bases are TGTGCCAGCAGCAAAGTAACGGGACAGAGGTTTTATGGCTACACCTTC.